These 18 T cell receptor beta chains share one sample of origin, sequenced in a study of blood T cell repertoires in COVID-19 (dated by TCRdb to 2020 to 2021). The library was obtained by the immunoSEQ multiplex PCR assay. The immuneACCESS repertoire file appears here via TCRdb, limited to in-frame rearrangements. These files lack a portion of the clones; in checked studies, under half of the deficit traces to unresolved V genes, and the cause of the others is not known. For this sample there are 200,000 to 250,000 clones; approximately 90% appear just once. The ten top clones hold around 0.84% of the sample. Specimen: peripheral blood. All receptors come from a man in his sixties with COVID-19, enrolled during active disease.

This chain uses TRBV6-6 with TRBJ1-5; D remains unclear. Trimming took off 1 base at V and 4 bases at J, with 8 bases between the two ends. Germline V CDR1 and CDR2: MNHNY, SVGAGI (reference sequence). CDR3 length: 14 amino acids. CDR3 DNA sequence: TGTGCCAGCAGTTACTTGGAACAGAATCAGCCCCAGCATTTT. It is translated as CASSYLEQNQPQHF.

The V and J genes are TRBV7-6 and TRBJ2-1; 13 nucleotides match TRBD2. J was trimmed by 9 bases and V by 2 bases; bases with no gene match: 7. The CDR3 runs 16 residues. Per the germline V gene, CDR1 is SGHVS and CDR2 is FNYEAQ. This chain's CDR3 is CASSLRTSGSGSEQFF. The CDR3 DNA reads TGTGCCAGCAGCTTAAGGACTAGCGGGAGTGGAAGTGAGCAGTTCTTC.

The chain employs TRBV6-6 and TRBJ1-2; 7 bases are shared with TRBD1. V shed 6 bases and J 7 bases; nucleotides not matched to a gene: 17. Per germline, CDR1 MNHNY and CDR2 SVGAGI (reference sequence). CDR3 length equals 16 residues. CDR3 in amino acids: CASRRNTRDSTLGYTF. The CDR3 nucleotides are TGTGCCAGCAGAAGGAATACAAGGGACAGCACCCTTGGCTACACCTTC.

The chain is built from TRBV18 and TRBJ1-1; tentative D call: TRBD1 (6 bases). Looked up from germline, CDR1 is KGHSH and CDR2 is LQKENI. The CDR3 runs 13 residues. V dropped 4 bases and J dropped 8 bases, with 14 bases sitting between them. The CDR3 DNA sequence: TGTGCCAGCTCACGGACAGAAGCGACCGAAGCTTTCTTT. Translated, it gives CASSRTEATEAFF.

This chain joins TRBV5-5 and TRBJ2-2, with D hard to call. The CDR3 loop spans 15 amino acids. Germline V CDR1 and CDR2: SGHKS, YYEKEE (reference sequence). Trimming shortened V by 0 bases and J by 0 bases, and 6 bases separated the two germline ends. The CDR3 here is CASSLGGTNTGELFF. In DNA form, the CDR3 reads TGTGCCAGCAGCTTGGGCGGAACGAACACCGGGGAGCTGTTTTTT.

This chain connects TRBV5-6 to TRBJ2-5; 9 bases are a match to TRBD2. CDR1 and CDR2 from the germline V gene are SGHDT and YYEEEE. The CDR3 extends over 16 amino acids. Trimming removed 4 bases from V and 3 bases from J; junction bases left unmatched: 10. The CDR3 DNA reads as TGTGCCAGCAGCGGTCGTTTGAGCGGGGGGAAAGAGACCCAGTACTTC. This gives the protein CASSGRLSGGKETQYF.

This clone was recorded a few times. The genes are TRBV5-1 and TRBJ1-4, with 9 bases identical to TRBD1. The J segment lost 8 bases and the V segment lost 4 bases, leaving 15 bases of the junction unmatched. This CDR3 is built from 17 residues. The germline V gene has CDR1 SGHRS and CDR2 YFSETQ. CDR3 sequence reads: CASSKDRTGGAREKLFF. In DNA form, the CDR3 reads TGCGCCAGCAGCAAAGATCGAACAGGGGGCGCGCGAGAAAAACTGTTTTTT.

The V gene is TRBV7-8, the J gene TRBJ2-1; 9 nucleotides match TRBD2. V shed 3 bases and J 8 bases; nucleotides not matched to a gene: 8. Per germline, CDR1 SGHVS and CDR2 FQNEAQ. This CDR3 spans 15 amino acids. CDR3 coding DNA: TGTGCCAGCAGCTTCCGCGGGGGGGCTGGGGATGAGCAGTTCTTC. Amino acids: CASSFRGGAGDEQFF.

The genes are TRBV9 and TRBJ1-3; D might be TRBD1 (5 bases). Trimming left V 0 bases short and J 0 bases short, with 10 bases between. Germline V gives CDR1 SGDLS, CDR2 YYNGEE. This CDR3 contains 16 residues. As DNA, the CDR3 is TGTGCCAGCAGCGTAGTGCCCGGGGGCTCTGGAAACACCATATATTTT. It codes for CASSVVPGGSGNTIYF.

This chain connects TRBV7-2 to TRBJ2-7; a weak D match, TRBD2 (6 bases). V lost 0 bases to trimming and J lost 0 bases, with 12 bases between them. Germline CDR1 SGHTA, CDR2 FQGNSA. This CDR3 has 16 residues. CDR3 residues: CASSLAATRLSYEQYF. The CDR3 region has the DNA TGTGCCAGCAGCTTAGCGGCGACTAGACTCTCCTACGAGCAGTACTTC.

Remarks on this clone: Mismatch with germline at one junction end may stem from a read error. CDR3 in amino acids: CASSLLAGAPGEQFF. The CDR3 DNA is TGTGCTAGCAGCTTACTAGCGGGGGCACCAGGAGAGCAGTTCTTC. The genes are TRBV7-7 and TRBJ2-1; 11 bases fit TRBD2. The germline V gene has CDR1 SSHAT and CDR2 FNYEAQ (reference sequence). This CDR3 contains 15 residues.

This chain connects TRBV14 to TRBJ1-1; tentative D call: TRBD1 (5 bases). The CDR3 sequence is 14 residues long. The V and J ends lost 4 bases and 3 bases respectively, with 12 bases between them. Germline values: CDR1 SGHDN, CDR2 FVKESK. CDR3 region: CASSLGAGHTEAFF. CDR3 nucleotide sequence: TGTGCCAGCAGCCTCGGTGCAGGGCACACTGAAGCTTTCTTT. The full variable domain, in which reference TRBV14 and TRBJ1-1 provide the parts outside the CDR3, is EAGVTQFPSHSVIEKGQTVTLRCDPISGHDNLYWYRRVMGKEIKFLLHFVKESKQDESGMPNNRFLAERTGGTYSTLKVQPAELEDSGVYFCASSLGAGHTEAFFGQGTRLTVV.

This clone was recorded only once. CDR3 sequence (DNA): TGTGCCAGCAGCTTTGGCAGGGGAGAGACCCAGTACTTC. Its translation: CASSFGRGETQYF. This chain joins TRBV7-9 and TRBJ2-5; tentative D call: TRBD1 (6 bases). The CDR3 has 13 amino acids. V shed 3 bases and J shed 4 bases, with 9 bases lying between them. Germline V gives CDR1 SEHNR, CDR2 FQNEAQ (reference sequence).

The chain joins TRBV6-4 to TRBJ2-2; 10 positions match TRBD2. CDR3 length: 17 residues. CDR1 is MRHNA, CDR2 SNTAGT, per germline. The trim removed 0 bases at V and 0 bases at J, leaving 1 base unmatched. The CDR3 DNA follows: TGTGCCAGCAGTGACTCGCTAGCGGGGGCGAACACCGGGGAGCTGTTTTTT. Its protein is CASSDSLAGANTGELFF.

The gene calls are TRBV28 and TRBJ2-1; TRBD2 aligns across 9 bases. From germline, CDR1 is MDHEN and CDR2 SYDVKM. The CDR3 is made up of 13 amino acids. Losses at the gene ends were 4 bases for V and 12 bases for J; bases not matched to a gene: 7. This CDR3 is CASSYLAGYGQFF. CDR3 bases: TGTGCCAGCAGTTATCTAGCGGGATATGGGCAGTTCTTC.

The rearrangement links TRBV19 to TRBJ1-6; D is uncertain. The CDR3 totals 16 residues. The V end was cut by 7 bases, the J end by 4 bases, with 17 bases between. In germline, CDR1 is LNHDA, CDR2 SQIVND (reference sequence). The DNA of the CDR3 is TGTGCCAGTACCCTAGGGCGAGGGTCTTATAATTCACCCCTCCACTTT. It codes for CASTLGRGSYNSPLHF.

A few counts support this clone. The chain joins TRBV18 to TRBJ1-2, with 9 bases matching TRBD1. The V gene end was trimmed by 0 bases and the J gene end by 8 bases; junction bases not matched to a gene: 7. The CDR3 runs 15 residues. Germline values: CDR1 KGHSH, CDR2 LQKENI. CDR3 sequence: CASSPPLDRGKGYTF. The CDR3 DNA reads TGTGCCAGCTCACCACCCCTAGACAGGGGGAAAGGCTACACCTTC.

CDR3 sequence (DNA): TGTGCCAGTAGCCTCCGGACTCCTGGCTACGAGCAGTACTTC. Translating it yields CASSLRTPGYEQYF. The chain links TRBV19 to TRBJ2-7, with D perhaps TRBD2 (5 bases). This CDR3 spans 14 amino acids. V lost 6 bases to trimming and J lost 3 bases, with 15 bases between them. Germline lookup yields CDR1 LNHDA and CDR2 SQIVND (reference sequence).